The present entry profiles one T cell receptor beta chain with its context. The data were taken from a study of CD8 T cells in Susac syndrome. Random hexamers primed reverse transcription of roughly 0.45 to 1 ug RNA. The CDR3 of TCR beta was amplified by immunoSEQ multiplex PCR across 54 Vbeta and 13 Jbeta. Each CDR3 protein gets one entry after TCRdb re-called the immunoSEQ multiplex PCR reads with MiXCR. The sample records some 150,000 distinct CDR3 sequences, 94% being singletons. Trimming pared 1 base from V and 7 bases from J, leaving 14 bases between. CDR1 and CDR2 from the germline V gene are LGHDT and YNNKEL (reference sequence). CDR3 length equals 15 residues.

The chain is built from TRBV3-1 and TRBJ2-1; possible D gene TRBD2, 6 bases. This TCR derives from a human donor with multiple sclerosis. Sequencing was done on a sample of CD8+ T cells from PBMCs. The CDR3 reads CASSQGDLRGNEQFF. CDR3 in DNA: TGTGCCAGCAGCCAAGGTGACCTCCGGGGGAATGAGCAGTTCTTC.